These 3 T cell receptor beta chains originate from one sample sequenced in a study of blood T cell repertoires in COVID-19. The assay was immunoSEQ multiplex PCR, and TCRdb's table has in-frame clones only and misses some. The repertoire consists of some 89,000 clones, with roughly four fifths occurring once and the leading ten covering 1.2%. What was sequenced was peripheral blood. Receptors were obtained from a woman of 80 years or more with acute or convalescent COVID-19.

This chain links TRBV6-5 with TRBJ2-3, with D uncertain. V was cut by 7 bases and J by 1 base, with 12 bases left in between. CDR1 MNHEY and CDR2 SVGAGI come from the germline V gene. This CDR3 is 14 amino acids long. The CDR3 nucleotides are TGTGCCAGCATGACCTACGGAGGCACAGATACGCAGTATTTT. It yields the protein CASMTYGGTDTQYF.

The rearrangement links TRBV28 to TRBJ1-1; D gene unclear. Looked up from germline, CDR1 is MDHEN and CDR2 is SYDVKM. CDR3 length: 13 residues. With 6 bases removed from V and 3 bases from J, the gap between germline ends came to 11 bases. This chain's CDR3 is CASRSGVDTEAFF. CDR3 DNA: TGTGCCAGCAGAAGCGGGGTGGACACTGAAGCTTTCTTT.

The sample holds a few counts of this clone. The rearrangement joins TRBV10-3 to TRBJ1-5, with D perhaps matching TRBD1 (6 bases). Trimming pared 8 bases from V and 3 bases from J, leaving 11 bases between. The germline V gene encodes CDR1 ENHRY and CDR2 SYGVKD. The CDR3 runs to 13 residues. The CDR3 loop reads CAIGAGDNQPQHF. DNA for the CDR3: TGTGCCATCGGGGCAGGGGACAATCAGCCCCAGCATTTT.